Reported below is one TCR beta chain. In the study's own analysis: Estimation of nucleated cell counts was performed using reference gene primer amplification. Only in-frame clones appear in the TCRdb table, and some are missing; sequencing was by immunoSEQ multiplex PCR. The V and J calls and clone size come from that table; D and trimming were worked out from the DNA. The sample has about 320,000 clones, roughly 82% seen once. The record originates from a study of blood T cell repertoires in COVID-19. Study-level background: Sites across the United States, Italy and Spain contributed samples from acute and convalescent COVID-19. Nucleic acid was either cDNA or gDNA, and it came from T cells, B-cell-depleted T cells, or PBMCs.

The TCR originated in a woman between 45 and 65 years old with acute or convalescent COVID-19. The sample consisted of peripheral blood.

The DNA for the CDR3 is TGTGCCATCGGGACAGGGGCATTCGAAGCTTTCTTT. Encoded protein: CAIGTGAFEAFF. This chain uses TRBV28 with TRBJ1-1; TRBD1 aligns across 10 bases. CDR3 length equals 12 residues. In germline, CDR1 is MDHEN, CDR2 SYDVKM. J was trimmed by 8 bases and V by 10 bases; bases with no gene match: 7.